This T cell receptor beta chain comes out of a study of OX40 agonist ivuxolimab in advanced cancers. Whole-study findings and limits: Averaged across samples, CD8+ T cells carried more expanded clones than CD4+ did.

In its sample, this clone was seen once. Its antigen remains unknown. Method: immunoSEQ multiplex PCR; TCRdb's copy keeps in-frame clones and lacks some. The profile shows over 50,000 clones, around 92% of them singletons. Germline CDR1 reads MNHNY; CDR2 reads SVGAGI (reference sequence). Trimming cost V 6 bases and J 0 bases; bases outside gene matches: 4. This CDR3 has 15 amino acids. The specimen comprised CD4+ or CD8+ T cells sorted from blood, sampled in a trial of the OX40 agonist ivuxolimab. V usage is TRBV6-6 and J usage is TRBJ2-7; the match to TRBD1 covers 11 bases. This clonotype was obtained from an adult with an advanced solid tumor such as melanoma, head and neck, liver or kidney cancer. The CDR3 nucleotides are TGTGCCAGCAGGCATGGGACAGGGGGCTCCTACGAGCAGTACTTC. As protein: CASRHGTGGSYEQYF.